The clone carrying this T cell receptor (beta chain) came up a few times. Residents of about 25 US areas, aged roughly 18 to 95 years, made up the participants. The data belong to a study of blood T cell repertoires in COVID-19. Study at large: Sample material is recorded as cDNA or gDNA derived from T cells, B-cell-depleted T cells, or PBMCs.

The CDR3 runs 15 residues. CDR1 MNHNS and CDR2 SASEGT come from the germline V gene. The V segment lost 3 bases and the J segment 1 base; nucleotides outside the gene matches: 4. Using immunoSEQ multiplex PCR, the repertoire was profiled, and TCRdb retains in-frame clones only, with some absent. The table records 350,000 or so clones, roughly 90% of them present only once. This rearrangement joins TRBV6-1 to TRBJ2-7; TRBD1 aligns across 9 bases. Sequenced sample: PBMCs or T cells enriched from blood (not recorded which). The origin of this receptor is a woman aged 30 to 39 who had recovered from COVID-19. CDR3 bases: TGTGCCAGCAGTGACCGGGACAGGGCGTCCTACGAGCAGTACTTC. Encoded protein: CASSDRDRASYEQYF.